The sequence of this TCR beta chain was determined in a study of T cell repertoires in ileal Crohn's disease. Overall study: Median disease duration was around eight years; 35% smoked at surgery. Postoperative therapy was given to about half: some eleven thiopurines, 15 to 20 anti-TNF agents.

Eligibility required adulthood, ileal or ileocolonic Crohn's disease and indicated ileocolonic resection. Assay: immunoSEQ multiplex PCR; the TCRdb copy retains only in-frame clones and omits some. The sample shows 8,500 to 14,000 clones, about three quarters of them seen only once. Germline V gene lookup returns CDR1 MNHNY and CDR2 SVGAGI (reference sequence). The CDR3 runs to 13 residues. Trimming took 6 bases from V and 4 from J; bases not matched to a gene: 4. Sequenced material: ileal tissue. The sequence derives from an adult with Crohn's disease. The V call is TRBV6-6, the J call TRBJ1-1, with TRBD1 matching over 8 bases. CDR3 sequence reads: CASRPDRGTEAFF. CDR3 nucleotides: TGTGCCAGCAGACCCGACAGGGGCACTGAAGCTTTCTTT.